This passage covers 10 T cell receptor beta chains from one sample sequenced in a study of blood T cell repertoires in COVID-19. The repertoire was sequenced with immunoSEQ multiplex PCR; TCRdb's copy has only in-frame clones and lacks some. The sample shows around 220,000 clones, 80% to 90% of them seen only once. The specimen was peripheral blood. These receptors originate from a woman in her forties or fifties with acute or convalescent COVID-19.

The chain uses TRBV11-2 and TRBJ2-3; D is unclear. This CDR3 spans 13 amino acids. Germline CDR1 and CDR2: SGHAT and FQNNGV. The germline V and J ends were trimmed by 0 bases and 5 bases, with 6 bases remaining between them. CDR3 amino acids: CASSLDQLDTQYF. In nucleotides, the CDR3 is TGTGCCAGCAGCTTAGATCAACTAGATACGCAGTATTTT. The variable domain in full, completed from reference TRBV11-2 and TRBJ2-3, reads EAGVAQSPRYKIIEKRQSVAFWCNPISGHATLYWYQQILGQGPKLLIQFQNNGVVDDSQLPKDRFSAERLKGVDSTLKIQPAKLEDSAVYLCASSLDQLDTQYFGPGTRLTVL.

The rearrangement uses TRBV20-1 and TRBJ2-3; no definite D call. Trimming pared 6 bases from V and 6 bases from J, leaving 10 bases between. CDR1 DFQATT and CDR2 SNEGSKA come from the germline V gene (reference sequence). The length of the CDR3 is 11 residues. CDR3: CSAPMSDTQYF. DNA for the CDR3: TGCAGTGCCCCCATGTCCGATACGCAGTATTTT.

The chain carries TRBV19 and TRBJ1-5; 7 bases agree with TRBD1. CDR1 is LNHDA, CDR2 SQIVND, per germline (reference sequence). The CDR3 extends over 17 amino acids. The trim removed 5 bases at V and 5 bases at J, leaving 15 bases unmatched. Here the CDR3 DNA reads TGTGCCAGTAGTTCTGACAGGGAGGAATCTGTCGATCAGCCCCAGCATTTT. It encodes CASSSDREESVDQPQHF.

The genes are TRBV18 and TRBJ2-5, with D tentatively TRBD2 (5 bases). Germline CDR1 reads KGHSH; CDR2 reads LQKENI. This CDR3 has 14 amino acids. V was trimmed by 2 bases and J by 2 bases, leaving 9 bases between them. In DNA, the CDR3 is TGTGCCAGCTCACCAACGACGGGGCAAGAGACCCAGTACTTC. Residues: CASSPTTGQETQYF.

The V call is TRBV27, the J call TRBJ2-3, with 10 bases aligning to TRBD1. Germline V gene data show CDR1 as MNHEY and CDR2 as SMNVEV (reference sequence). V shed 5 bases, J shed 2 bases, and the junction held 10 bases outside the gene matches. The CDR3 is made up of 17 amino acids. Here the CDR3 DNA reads TGTGCCAGCAGTCTACGCCGGGACAGGGGACTCACAGATACGCAGTATTTT. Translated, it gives CASSLRRDRGLTDTQYF.

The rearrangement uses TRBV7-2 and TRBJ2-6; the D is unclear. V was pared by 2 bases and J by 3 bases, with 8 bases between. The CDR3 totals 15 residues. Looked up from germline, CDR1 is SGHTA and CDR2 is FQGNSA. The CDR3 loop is CASSLSGSGANVLTF. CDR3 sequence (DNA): TGTGCCAGCAGCTTATCAGGTAGTGGGGCCAACGTCCTGACTTTC. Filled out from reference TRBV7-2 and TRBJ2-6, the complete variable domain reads GAGVSQSPSNKVTEKGKDVELRCDPISGHTALYWYRQSLGQGLEFLIYFQGNSAPDKSGLPSDRFSAERTGGSVSTLTIQRTQQEDSAVYLCASSLSGSGANVLTFGAGSRLTVL.

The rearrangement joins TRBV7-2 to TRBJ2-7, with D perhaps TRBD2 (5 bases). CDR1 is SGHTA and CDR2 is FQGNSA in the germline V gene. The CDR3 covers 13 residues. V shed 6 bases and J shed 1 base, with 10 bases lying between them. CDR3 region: CASRSDSSYEQYF. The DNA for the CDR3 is TGTGCCAGCAGGTCGGACTCTTCCTACGAGCAGTACTTC. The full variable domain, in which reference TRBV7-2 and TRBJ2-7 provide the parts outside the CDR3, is GAGVSQSPSNKVTEKGKDVELRCDPISGHTALYWYRQSLGQGLEFLIYFQGNSAPDKSGLPSDRFSAERTGGSVSTLTIQRTQQEDSAVYLCASRSDSSYEQYFGPGTRLTVT.

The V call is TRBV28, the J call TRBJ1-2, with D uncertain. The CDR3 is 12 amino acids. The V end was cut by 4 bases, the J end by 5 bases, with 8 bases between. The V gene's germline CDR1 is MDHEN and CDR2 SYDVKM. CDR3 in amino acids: CASSWEPYGYTF. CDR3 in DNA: TGTGCCAGCAGTTGGGAGCCTTATGGCTACACCTTC.

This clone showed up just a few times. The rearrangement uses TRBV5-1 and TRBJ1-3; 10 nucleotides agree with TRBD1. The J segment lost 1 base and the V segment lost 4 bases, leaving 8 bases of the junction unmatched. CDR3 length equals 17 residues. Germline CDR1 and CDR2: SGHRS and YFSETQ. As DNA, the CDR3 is TGCGCCAGCAGCCTTACCGGGACAGGGGTATCTGGAAACACCATATATTTT. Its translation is CASSLTGTGVSGNTIYF.

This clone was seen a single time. DNA of the CDR3: TGTGCCAGCAGCGAACTTGACAGGGTTGAAGATACGCAGTATTTT. Translating it yields CASSELDRVEDTQYF. This chain links TRBV5-5 with TRBJ2-3; 7 bases are shared with TRBD1. The V gene end was trimmed by 4 bases and the J gene end by 5 bases; junction bases not matched to a gene: 10. The CDR3 length is 15 residues. The germline CDR1 and CDR2 sequences are SGHKS and YYEKEE (reference sequence). Complete variable domain (other parts from reference TRBV5-5 and TRBJ2-3): DAGVTQSPTHLIKTRGQQVTLRCSPISGHKSVSWYQQVLGQGPQFIFQYYEKEERGRGNFPDRFSARQFPNYSSELNVNALLLGDSALYLCASSELDRVEDTQYFGPGTRLTVL.